This T cell receptor (beta chain) appears in the sequencing data of a study of vaccination and CD4 T cells after COVID-19. For the study at large: Sampling after COVID took place at a median of around 110 days (range 35 to 161) following diagnosis. The authors gave control cultures a CEFX pool, an HIV-1 Nef pool, or no peptide. General study results and limits: Convalescent patients had 304 of 307 vaccine-specific clones showing spike mono-reactivity.

Germline V lookup: CDR1 LNHDA, CDR2 SQIVND (reference sequence). Trimming took off 0 bases at V and 3 bases at J, with 7 bases between the two ends. This CDR3 has 14 amino acids. Specified treatment: 10-day PBMC culture with coronavirus spike peptide pools or control peptides (ViraFEST assay). A note on this clonotype: Its target is not known.

The Oncomine TCR Beta short-read assay sequenced DNA from cultured CD4+ T cells. Researchers extracted genomic DNA from CD4+ T cells that had been cultured. TCRdb processed the PCR reads anew with MiXCR; each CDR3 protein has one entry. The sample yields about 12,000 distinct CDR3 sequences, around 46% seen once. The rearrangement links TRBV19 to TRBJ2-3; the D is unclear. The sequenced sample was CD4+ T cells from blood, cultured in vitro. The sequence was collected from a human donor who had recovered from COVID-19. CDR3 nucleotides: TGTGCCAGTAGTATAGATTGGCAGACAGATACGCAGTATTTT. This translates into CASSIDWQTDTQYF.